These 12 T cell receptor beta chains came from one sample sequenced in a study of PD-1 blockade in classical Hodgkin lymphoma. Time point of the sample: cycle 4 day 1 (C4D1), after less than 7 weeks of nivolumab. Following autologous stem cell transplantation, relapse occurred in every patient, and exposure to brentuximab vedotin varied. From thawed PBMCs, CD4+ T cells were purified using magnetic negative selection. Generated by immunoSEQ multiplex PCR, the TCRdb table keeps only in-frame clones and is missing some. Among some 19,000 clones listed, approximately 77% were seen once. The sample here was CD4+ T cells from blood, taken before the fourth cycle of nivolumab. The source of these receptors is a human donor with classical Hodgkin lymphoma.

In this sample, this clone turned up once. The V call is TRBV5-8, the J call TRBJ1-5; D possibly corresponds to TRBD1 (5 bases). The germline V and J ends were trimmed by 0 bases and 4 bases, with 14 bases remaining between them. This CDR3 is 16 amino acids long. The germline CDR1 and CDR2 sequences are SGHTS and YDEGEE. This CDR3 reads CASSLGQGGENQPQHF. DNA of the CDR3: TGTGCCAGCAGCTTGGGGCAGGGTGGGGAGAATCAGCCCCAGCATTTT.

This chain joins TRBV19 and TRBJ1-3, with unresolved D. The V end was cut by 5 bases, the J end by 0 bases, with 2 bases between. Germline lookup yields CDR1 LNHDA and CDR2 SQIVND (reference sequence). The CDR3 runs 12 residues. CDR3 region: CASSASGNTIYF. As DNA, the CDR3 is TGTGCCAGTAGTGCCTCTGGAAACACCATATATTTT.

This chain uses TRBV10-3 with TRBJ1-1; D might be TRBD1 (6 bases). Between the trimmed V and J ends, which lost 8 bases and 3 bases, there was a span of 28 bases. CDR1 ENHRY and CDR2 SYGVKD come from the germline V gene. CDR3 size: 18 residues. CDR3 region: CAIRFTPGHLGRDTEAFF. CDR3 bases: TGTGCCATCCGTTTTACTCCGGGACACCTCGGGAGGGACACTGAAGCTTTCTTT.

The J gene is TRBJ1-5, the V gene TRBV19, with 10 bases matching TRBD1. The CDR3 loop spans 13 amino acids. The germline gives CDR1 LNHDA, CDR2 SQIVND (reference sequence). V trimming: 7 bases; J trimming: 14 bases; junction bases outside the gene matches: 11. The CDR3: CASTPDRGREKHF. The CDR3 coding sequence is TGTGCCAGTACCCCGGACAGGGGGAGGGAGAAGCATTTT.

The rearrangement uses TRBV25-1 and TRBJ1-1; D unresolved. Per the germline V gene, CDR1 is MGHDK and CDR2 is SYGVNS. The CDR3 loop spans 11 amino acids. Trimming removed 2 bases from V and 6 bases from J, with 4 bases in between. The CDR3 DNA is TGTGCCAGCAGTGAAGGGGCTGAAGCTTTCTTT. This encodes CASSEGAEAFF.

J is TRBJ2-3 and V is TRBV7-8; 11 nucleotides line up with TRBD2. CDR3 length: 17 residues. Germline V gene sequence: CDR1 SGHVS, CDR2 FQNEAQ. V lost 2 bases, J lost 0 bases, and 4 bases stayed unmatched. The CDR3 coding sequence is TGTGCCAGCAGCTTACGTAGGACTAGCGGGAGCACAGATACGCAGTATTTT. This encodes CASSLRRTSGSTDTQYF.

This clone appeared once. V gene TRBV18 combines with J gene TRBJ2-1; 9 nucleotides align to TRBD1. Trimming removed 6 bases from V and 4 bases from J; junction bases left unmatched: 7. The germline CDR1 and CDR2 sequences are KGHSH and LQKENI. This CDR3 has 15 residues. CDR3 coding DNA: TGTGCCAGCTCGCCCCCGGGACAGGGATACAATGAGCAGTTCTTC. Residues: CASSPPGQGYNEQFF.

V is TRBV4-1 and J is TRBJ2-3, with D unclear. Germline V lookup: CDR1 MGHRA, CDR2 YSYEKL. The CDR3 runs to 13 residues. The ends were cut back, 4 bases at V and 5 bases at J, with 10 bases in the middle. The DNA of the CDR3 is TGCGCCAGCAGCCTACCCTGGGGAGATACGCAGTATTTT. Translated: CASSLPWGDTQYF.

CDR3 nucleotide sequence: TGTGCCAGCAAGGGACTTACGATGACTAGCAGGCGGACCGGGGAGCTGTTTTTT. Encoded protein: CASKGLTMTSRRTGELFF. This rearrangement joins TRBV2 to TRBJ2-2; 7 nucleotides align to TRBD2. With V trimmed by 7 bases and J by 5 bases, 19 bases remained unmatched. CDR3 length: 18 amino acids. Germline CDR1 is SNHLY and CDR2 is FYNNEI.

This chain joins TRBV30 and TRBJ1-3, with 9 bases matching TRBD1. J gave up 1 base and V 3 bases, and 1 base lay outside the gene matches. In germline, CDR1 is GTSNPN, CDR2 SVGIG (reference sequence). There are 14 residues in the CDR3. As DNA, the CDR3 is TGTGCCTGGAGGACAGGGGGATCTGGAAACACCATATATTTT. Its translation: CAWRTGGSGNTIYF.

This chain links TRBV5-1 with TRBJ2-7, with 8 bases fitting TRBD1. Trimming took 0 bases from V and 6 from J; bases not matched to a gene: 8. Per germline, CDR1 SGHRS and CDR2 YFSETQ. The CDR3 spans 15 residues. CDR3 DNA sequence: TGCGCCAGCAGCTTGGCCGGGCAGGGGGCGGGCGAGCAGTACTTC. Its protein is CASSLAGQGAGEQYF.

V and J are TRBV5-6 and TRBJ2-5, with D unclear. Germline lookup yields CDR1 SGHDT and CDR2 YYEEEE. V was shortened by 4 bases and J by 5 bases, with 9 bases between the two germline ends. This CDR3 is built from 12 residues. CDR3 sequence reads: CASSNRRETQYF. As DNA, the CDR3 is TGTGCCAGCAGCAATAGGCGGGAGACCCAGTACTTC.